The 14 T cell receptor beta chains presented below share a single source sample, sequenced in a study of blood T cell repertoires in COVID-19. Method: immunoSEQ multiplex PCR; TCRdb's copy keeps in-frame clones and lacks some. The table lists 43,000 or so clones, 80% to 90% of them singletons. The sequenced material came from peripheral blood. The receptor source for this set is a man in his fifties or sixties with active COVID-19.

V usage is TRBV6-1 and J usage is TRBJ1-2; D perhaps matches TRBD1 (5 bases). Germline CDR1 and CDR2: MNHNS and SASEGT. There are 15 residues in the CDR3. V gave up 1 base and J gave up 10 bases, with 19 bases separating them. The CDR3 nucleotides are TGTGCCAGCAGTGAAGGCCCAGGGAAGCCGCCTGTCTACACCTTC. The encoded protein is CASSEGPGKPPVYTF.

The chain carries TRBV21-1 and TRBJ1-1; the D call TRBD1 from the table was never checked on the DNA. TRBV21-1 constitutes a pseudogene. The CDR3 length is 15 residues. CDR3 amino acids: CASCMTEYCSTEAFF. In DNA form, the CDR3 reads TGTGCCAGCTGTATGACAGAATATTGTAGCACTGAAGCTTTCTTT.

The J gene is TRBJ1-5, the V gene TRBV28; D is unresolved. The V and J ends lost 5 bases and 2 bases respectively, with 19 bases between them. Germline-derived CDR1 and CDR2 are MDHEN and SYDVKM. CDR3 length: 17 amino acids. The DNA of the CDR3 is TGTGCCAGCAGTCCGAACCATTTCCGGGAAGGCAATCAGCCCCAGCATTTT. It specifies CASSPNHFREGNQPQHF.

This clone occurred once. The rearrangement links TRBV11-1 to TRBJ1-1, with 7 bases that match TRBD1. Trimming removed 4 bases from V and 5 bases from J; junction bases left unmatched: 7. Germline CDR1 is SGHAT and CDR2 is FQDESV (reference sequence). The CDR3 sequence is 14 residues long. Here the CDR3 reads CASSWTGPGTEAFF. CDR3 in DNA: TGTGCCAGCAGCTGGACAGGCCCGGGGACTGAAGCTTTCTTT.

The V and J genes are TRBV2 and TRBJ2-1, with TRBD2 matching over 10 bases. The CDR3 is 14 residues long. Germline loops: CDR1 SNHLY, CDR2 FYNNEI. Losses at the gene ends were 7 bases for V and 7 bases for J; bases not matched to a gene: 7. CDR3 in DNA: TGTGCCAGCACCCCCAGCGGGAGGGGGAATGAGCAGTTCTTC. Its translation: CASTPSGRGNEQFF.

A remark on this clone: The sample holds other DNA sequences that translate to the same CDR3. The rearrangement joins TRBV5-1 to TRBJ2-1; 8 bases are a match to TRBD2. Germline CDR1 and CDR2: SGHRS and YFSETQ. V was pared by 3 bases and J by 7 bases, with 6 bases of the junction left unmatched. The CDR3 covers 14 residues. CDR3 DNA: TGCGCCAGCAGCTCCAGCGGGGGAGGGAATGAGCAGTTCTTC. Amino acid sequence: CASSSSGGGNEQFF.

This sequence joins TRBV4-1 and TRBJ2-1; TRBD2 matches at 7 bases. The junction had 0 bases not matched to a gene; V was cut back by 1 base and J by 0 bases. Germline values: CDR1 MGHRA, CDR2 YSYEKL. This CDR3 region has 15 residues. Here the CDR3 DNA reads TGCGCCAGCAGCCAAGGCGGGAGCTCCTACAATGAGCAGTTCTTC. Amino acid sequence: CASSQGGSSYNEQFF.

The chain combines TRBV7-9 with TRBJ2-2, with D unresolved. V was trimmed by 4 bases and J by 5 bases, leaving 2 bases between them. The CDR3 extends over 11 amino acids. CDR1 is SEHNR and CDR2 is FQNEAQ in the germline V gene (reference sequence). The CDR3 loop reads CASSSTGELFF. CDR3 sequence (DNA): TGTGCCAGCAGCTCAACCGGGGAGCTGTTTTTT.

This chain links TRBV5-1 with TRBJ1-1; TRBD1 agrees at 8 bases. The V gene's germline CDR1 is SGHRS and CDR2 YFSETQ. The CDR3 totals 15 residues. Trimming took 3 bases from V and 1 from J; bases not matched to a gene: 5. CDR3 protein: CASSSSGTGNTEAFF. The CDR3 coding sequence is TGCGCCAGCAGCTCCTCCGGGACAGGGAACACTGAAGCTTTCTTT.

This chain connects TRBV7-8 to TRBJ2-1, with D unresolved. The germline V and J ends were trimmed by 7 bases and 2 bases, with 15 bases remaining between them. Germline V gene sequence: CDR1 SGHVS, CDR2 FQNEAQ. The CDR3 consists of 15 residues. The CDR3: CASTHIGVPYNEQFF. CDR3 DNA: TGTGCCAGCACCCACATAGGAGTACCCTACAATGAGCAGTTCTTC.

This clone was seen once. The chain combines TRBV28 with TRBJ2-3; a weak D match, TRBD2 (6 bases). Germline-derived CDR1 and CDR2 are MDHEN and SYDVKM. The CDR3 extends over 16 amino acids. Trimming took off 5 bases at V and 4 bases at J, with 19 bases between the two ends. The CDR3: CASSGSLASGADTQYF. The CDR3 coding sequence is TGTGCCAGCAGTGGTTCTCTAGCATCGGGGGCAGATACGCAGTATTTT.

The chain has TRBV11-2 and TRBJ2-1; 9 nucleotides align to TRBD2. There are 19 residues in the CDR3. Germline V gene lookup returns CDR1 SGHAT and CDR2 FQNNGV. V shed 4 bases and J 1 base; nucleotides not matched to a gene: 14. CDR3 coding DNA: TGTGCCAGCAGCTCCCGTACGGGCGGGGGGGCCGGGTCCTACAATGAGCAGTTCTTC. Residues: CASSSRTGGGAGSYNEQFF.

The chain combines TRBV19 with TRBJ1-2, with 8 bases lining up with TRBD1. Germline loops: CDR1 LNHDA, CDR2 SQIVND (reference sequence). The CDR3 sequence is 14 residues long. The ends lost 7 bases at V and 7 bases at J; junction bases unmatched: 11. The CDR3 DNA reads TGTGCCAGTACCCTGGTGCAGGGGGCGTTTGGCTACACCTTC. Translating it yields CASTLVQGAFGYTF.

The rearrangement links TRBV11-3 to TRBJ1-4; 8 nucleotides line up with TRBD1. CDR3 length: 15 residues. Germline trimming cut 5 bases from V and 3 bases from J; bases unmatched to any gene: 5. The germline CDR1 and CDR2 sequences are SGHNT and YENEEA. CDR3 nucleotides: TGTGCCAGCAGCCGCCGGACAGGGCCTAATGAAAAACTGTTTTTT. It yields the protein CASSRRTGPNEKLFF.